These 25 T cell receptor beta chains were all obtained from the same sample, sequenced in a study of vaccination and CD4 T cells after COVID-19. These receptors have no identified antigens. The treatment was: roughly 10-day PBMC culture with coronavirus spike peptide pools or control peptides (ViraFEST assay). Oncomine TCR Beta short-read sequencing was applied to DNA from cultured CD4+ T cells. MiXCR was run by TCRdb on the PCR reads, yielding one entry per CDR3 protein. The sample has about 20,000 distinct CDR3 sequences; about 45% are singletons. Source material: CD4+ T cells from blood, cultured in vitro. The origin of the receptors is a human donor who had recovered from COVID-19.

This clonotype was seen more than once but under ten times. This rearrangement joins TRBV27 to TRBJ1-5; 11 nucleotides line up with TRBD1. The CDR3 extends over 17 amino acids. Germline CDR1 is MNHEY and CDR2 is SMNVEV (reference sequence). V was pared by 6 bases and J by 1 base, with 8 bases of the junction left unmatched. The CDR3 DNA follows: TGTGCCAGCAGCCCGGTCGGACAGGGGGCAAGCAATCAGCCCCAGCATTTT. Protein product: CASSPVGQGASNQPQHF.

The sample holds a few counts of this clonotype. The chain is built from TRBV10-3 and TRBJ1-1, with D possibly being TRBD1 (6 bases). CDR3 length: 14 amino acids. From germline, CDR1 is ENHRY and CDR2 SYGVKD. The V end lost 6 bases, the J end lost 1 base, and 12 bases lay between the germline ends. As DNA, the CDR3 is TGTGCCATCAGAAGAACAGGGTCGAACACTGAAGCTTTCTTT. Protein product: CAIRRTGSNTEAFF.

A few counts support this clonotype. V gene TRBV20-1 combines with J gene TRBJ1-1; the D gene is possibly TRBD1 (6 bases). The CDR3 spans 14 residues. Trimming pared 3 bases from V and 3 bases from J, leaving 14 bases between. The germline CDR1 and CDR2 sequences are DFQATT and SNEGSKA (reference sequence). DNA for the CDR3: TGCAGTGCTAGGGGGGAAAGGGGGTACACTGAAGCTTTCTTT. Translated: CSARGERGYTEAFF.

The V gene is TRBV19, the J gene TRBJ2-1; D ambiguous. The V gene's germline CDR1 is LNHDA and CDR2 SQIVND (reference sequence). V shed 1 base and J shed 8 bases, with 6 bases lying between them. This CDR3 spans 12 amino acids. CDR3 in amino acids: CASSIVFDEQFF. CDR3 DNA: TGTGCCAGTAGTATAGTTTTCGATGAGCAGTTCTTC.

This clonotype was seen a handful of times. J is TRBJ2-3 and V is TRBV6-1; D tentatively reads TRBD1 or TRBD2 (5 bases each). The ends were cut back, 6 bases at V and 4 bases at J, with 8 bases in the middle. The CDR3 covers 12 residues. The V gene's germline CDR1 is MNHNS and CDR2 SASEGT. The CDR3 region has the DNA TGTGCCAGCAGCCAGGGAGCAGATACGCAGTATTTT. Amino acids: CASSQGADTQYF.

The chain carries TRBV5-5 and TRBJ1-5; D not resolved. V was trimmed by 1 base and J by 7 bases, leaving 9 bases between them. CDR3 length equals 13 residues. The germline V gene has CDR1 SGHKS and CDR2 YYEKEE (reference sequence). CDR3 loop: CASSLHGGQPQHF. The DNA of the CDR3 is TGTGCCAGCAGCTTGCATGGAGGGCAGCCCCAGCATTTT. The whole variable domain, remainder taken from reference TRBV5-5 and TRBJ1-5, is DAGVTQSPTHLIKTRGQQVTLRCSPISGHKSVSWYQQVLGQGPQFIFQYYEKEERGRGNFPDRFSARQFPNYSSELNVNALLLGDSALYLCASSLHGGQPQHFGDGTRLSIL.

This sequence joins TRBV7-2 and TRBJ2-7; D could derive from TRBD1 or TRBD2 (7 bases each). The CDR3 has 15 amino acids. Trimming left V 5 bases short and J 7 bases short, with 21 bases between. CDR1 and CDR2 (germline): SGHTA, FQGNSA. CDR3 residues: CASSPGGALKGEQYF. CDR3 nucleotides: TGTGCCAGCAGCCCAGGGGGGGCCCTTAAGGGGGAGCAGTACTTC.

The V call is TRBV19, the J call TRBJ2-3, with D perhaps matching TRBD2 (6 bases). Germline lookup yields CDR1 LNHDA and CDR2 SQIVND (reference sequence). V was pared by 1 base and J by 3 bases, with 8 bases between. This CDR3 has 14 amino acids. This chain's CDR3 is CASSIGGVTDTQYF. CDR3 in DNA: TGTGCCAGTAGTATAGGGGGGGTTACAGATACGCAGTATTTT.

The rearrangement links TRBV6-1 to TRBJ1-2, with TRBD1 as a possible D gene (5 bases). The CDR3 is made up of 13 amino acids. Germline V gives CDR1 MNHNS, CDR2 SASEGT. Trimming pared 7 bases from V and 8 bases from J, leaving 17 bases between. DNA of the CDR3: TGTGCCAGCACGGCCCTTTCAGGGAGGGGCTACACCTTC. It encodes CASTALSGRGYTF.

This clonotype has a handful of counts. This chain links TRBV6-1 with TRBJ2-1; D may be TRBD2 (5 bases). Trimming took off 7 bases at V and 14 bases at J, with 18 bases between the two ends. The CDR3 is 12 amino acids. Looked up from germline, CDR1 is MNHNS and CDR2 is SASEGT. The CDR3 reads CASKTARGGEFF. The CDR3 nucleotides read TGTGCCAGCAAAACAGCTCGGGGTGGCGAGTTCTTC.

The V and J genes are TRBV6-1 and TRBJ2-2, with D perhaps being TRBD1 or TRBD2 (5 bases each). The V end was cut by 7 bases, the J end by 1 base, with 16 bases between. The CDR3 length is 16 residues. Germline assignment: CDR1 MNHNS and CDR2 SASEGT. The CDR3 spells CASTAGTHKNTGELFF. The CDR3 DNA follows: TGTGCCAGCACCGCCGGGACCCATAAGAACACCGGGGAGCTGTTTTTT.

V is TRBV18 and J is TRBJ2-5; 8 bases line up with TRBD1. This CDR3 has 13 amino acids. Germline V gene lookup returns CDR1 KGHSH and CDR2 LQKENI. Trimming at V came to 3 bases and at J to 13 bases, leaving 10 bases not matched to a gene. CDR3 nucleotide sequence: TGTGCCAGCTCACCGGAAAAGGACAGGGCCACGTACTTC. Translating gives CASSPEKDRATYF.

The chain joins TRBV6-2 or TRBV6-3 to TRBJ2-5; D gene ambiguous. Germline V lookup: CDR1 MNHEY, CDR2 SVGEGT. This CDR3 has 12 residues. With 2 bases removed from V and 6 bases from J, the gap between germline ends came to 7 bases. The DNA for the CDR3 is TGTGCCAGCAGTTACGGGCCCCAGACCCAGTACTTC. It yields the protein CASSYGPQTQYF.

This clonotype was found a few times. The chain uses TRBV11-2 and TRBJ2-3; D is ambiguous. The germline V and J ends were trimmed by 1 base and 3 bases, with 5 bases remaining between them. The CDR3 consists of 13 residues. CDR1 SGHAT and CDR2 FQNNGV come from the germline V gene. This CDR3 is CASSLGGTDTQYF. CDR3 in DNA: TGTGCCAGCAGCTTAGGAGGTACAGATACGCAGTATTTT.

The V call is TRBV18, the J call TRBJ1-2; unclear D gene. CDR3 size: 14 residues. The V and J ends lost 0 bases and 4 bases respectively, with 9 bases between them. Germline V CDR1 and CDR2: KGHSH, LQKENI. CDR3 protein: CASSPPAEIYGYTF. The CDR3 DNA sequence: TGTGCCAGCTCACCACCGGCGGAGATCTATGGCTACACCTTC.

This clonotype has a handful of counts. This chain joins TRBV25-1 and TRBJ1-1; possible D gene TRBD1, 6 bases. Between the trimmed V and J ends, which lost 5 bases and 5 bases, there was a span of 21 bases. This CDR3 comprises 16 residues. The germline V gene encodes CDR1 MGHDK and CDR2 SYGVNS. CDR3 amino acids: CASSKSLLGGGTEAFF. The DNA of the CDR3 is TGTGCCAGCAGTAAATCCCTCCTGGGGGGCGGGACTGAAGCTTTCTTT.

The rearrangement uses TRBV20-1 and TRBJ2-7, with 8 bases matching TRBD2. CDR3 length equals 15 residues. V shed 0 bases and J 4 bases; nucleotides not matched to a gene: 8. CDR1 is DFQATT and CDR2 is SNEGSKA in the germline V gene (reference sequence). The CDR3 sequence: CSARDQGTSGYEQYF. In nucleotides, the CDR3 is TGCAGTGCTAGAGACCAAGGAACTAGCGGTTACGAGCAGTACTTC.

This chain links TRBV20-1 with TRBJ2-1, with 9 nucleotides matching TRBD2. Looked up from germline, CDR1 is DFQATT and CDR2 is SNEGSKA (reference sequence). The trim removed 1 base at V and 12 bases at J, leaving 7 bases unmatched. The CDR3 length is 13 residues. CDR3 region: CSARGSSGIWQFF. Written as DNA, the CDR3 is TGCAGTGCTAGAGGATCTAGCGGGATATGGCAGTTCTTC.

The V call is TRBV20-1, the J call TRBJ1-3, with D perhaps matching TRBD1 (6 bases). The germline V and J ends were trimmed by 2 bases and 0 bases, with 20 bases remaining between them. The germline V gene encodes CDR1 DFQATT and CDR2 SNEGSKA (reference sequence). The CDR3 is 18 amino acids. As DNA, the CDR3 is TGCAGTGCTAGATCCCATCGGGGCAGGGGTAACTCTGGAAACACCATATATTTT. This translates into CSARSHRGRGNSGNTIYF.

This CDR3 reads CASSETTGSNEQYF. DNA of the CDR3: TGTGCCAGCAGTGAGACGACAGGGTCCAACGAGCAGTACTTC. V gene TRBV2 combines with J gene TRBJ2-7; 7 nucleotides match TRBD1. This CDR3 is built from 14 residues. The germline gives CDR1 SNHLY, CDR2 FYNNEI. The trim removed 3 bases at V and 5 bases at J, leaving 7 bases unmatched.

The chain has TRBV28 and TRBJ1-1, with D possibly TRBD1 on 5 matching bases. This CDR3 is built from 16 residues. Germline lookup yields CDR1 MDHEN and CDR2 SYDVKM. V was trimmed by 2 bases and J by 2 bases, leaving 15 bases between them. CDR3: CASSLQGMTSNTEAFF. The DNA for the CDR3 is TGTGCCAGCAGTTTACAGGGAATGACCTCTAACACTGAAGCTTTCTTT.

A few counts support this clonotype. CDR3 protein: CASTGGTGDITDTQYF. The CDR3 region has the DNA TGTGCCAGCACAGGGGGGACAGGGGATATAACAGATACGCAGTATTTT. The genes are TRBV2 and TRBJ2-3, with 10 bases lining up with TRBD1. In germline, CDR1 is SNHLY, CDR2 FYNNEI. Trimming took 7 bases from V and 3 from J; bases not matched to a gene: 10. This CDR3 region has 16 residues. Complete variable domain (other parts from reference TRBV2 and TRBJ2-3): EPEVTQTPSHQVTQMGQEVILRCVPISNHLYFYWYRQILGQKVEFLVSFYNNEISEKSEIFDDQFSVERPDGSNFTLKIRSTKLEDSAMYFCASTGGTGDITDTQYFGPGTRLTVL.

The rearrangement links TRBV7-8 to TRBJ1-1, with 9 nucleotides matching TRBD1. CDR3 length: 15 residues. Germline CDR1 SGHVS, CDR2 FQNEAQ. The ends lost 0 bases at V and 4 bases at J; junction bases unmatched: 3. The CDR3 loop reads CASSLADRGSTEAFF. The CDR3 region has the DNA TGTGCCAGCAGCTTAGCGGACAGGGGATCCACTGAAGCTTTCTTT.

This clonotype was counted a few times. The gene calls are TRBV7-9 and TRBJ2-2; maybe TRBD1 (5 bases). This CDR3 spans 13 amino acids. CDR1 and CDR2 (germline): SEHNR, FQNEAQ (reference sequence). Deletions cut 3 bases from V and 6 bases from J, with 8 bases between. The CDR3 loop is CASSFRDPGELFF. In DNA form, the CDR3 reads TGTGCCAGCAGCTTCAGGGATCCCGGGGAGCTGTTTTTT. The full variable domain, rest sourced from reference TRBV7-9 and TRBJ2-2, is DTGVSQNPRHKITKRGQNVTFRCDPISEHNRLYWYRQTLGQGPEFLTYFQNEAQLEKSRLLSDRFSAERPKGSFSTLEIQRTEQGDSAMYLCASSFRDPGELFFGEGSRLTVL.

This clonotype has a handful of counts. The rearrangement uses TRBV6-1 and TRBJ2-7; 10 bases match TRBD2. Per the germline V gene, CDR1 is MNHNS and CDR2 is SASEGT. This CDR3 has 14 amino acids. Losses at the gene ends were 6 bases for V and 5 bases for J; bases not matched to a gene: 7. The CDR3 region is CASRLAGVVNEQYF. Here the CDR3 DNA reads TGTGCCAGCAGGCTAGCGGGAGTAGTCAACGAGCAGTACTTC.